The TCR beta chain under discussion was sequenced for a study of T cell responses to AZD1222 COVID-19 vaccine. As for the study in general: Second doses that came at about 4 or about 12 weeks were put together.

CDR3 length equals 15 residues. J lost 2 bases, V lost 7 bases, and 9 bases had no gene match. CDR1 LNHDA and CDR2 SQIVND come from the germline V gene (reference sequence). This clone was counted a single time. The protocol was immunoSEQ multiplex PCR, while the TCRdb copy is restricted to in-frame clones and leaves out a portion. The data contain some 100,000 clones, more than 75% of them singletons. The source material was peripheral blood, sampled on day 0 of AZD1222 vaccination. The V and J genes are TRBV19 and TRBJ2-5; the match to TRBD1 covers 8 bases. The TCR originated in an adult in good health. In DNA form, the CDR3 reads TGTGCCAGTACCCCGGGACAGGCACATCAAGAGACCCAGTACTTC. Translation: CASTPGQAHQETQYF.